What follows are 17 T cell receptor beta chains derived from one specimen sequenced in a study of siplizumab effects on memory and regulatory T cells. Clones were read by immunoSEQ multiplex PCR, and TCRdb kept only the in-frame ones, dropping some. The sample contains some 100,000 clones, roughly 94% of which appear only once. Sequencing was carried out using Tregs sorted from blood. These receptors all come from a human donor in good health.

The J gene is TRBJ2-2, the V gene TRBV11-1; 10 positions match TRBD1. This CDR3 is 17 amino acids long. Per the germline V gene, CDR1 is SGHAT and CDR2 is FQDESV (reference sequence). Unmatched junction bases numbered 11, after V lost 4 bases and J lost 6 bases. The CDR3, as DNA: TGTGCCAGCAGCTACCAAAGACAGGGGGCGAGGCCCGGGGAGCTGTTTTTT. Translated, it gives CASSYQRQGARPGELFF.

The genes are TRBV23-1 and TRBJ1-2, with TRBD1 matching 7 bases. TRBV23-1 is classed as an ORF, of uncertain function. Trimming took 3 bases from V and 6 from J; bases not matched to a gene: 10. The CDR3 is made up of 15 amino acids. This chain's CDR3 is CASSQENRGDHGYTF. The CDR3 nucleotides read TGCGCCAGCAGTCAGGAAAACAGGGGAGATCATGGCTACACCTTC.

V usage is TRBV19 and J usage is TRBJ2-1; possible D gene TRBD2, 5 bases. Germline loops: CDR1 LNHDA, CDR2 SQIVND (reference sequence). V was shortened by 3 bases and J by 7 bases, with 16 bases between the two germline ends. This CDR3 is 15 amino acids long. CDR3 protein: CASSISRGPRNEQFF. CDR3 coding DNA: TGTGCCAGTAGTATTTCGAGAGGGCCAAGGAATGAGCAGTTCTTC.

The chain links TRBV11-3 to TRBJ2-5; TRBD1 agrees at 8 bases. CDR3 length equals 15 residues. Losses at the gene ends were 6 bases for V and 5 bases for J; bases not matched to a gene: 11. Germline-derived CDR1 and CDR2 are SGHNT and YENEEA. The CDR3 reads CASSFTGDRGETQYF. The CDR3 DNA reads as TGTGCCAGCAGTTTCACGGGCGACAGGGGTGAGACCCAGTACTTC.

The rearrangement joins TRBV5-1 to TRBJ2-1; possibly TRBD2 for D (7 bases). Germline V gene data show CDR1 as SGHRS and CDR2 as YFSETQ. V lost 4 bases and J lost 9, with 14 bases in between. The CDR3 covers 13 residues. The CDR3 region has the DNA TGCGCCAGCAGCCCGGCTGCGGGGGCTGAGCAGTTCTTC. Its protein is CASSPAAGAEQFF. Combining the CDR3 with reference TRBV5-1 and TRBJ2-1 gives the whole variable domain KAGVTQTPRYLIKTRGQQVTLSCSPISGHRSVSWYQQTPGQGLQFLFEYFSETQRNKGNFPGRFSGRQFSNSRSEMNVSTLELGDSALYLCASSPAAGAEQFFGPGTRLTVL.

The count of this clone is one. The rearrangement joins TRBV5-1 to TRBJ2-2; weak D call: TRBD1 (6 bases). The CDR3 is 15 residues long. Trimming shortened V by 7 bases and J by 2 bases, and 15 bases separated the two germline ends. The germline CDR1 and CDR2 sequences are SGHRS and YFSETQ. In nucleotides, the CDR3 is TGCGCCAGCGGACTGACAGGAGCCAACACCGGGGAGCTGTTTTTT. It yields the protein CASGLTGANTGELFF.

The rearrangement links TRBV19 to TRBJ2-5, with D perhaps TRBD1 (7 bases). CDR1 is LNHDA, CDR2 SQIVND, per germline (reference sequence). Trimming took 4 bases from V and 2 from J, leaving 23 bases between them. This CDR3 region has 18 residues. In nucleotides, the CDR3 is TGTGCCAGTAGTAAGTCCAGGGGGGCGACCCCCACTCAAGAGACCCAGTACTTC. Its translation: CASSKSRGATPTQETQYF.

The chain joins TRBV18 to TRBJ1-2; D is perhaps TRBD1 (5 bases). The ends were cut back, 6 bases at V and 0 bases at J, with 17 bases in the middle. The CDR3 totals 16 residues. Germline loops: CDR1 KGHSH, CDR2 LQKENI. As DNA, the CDR3 is TGTGCCAGCTCCCTCAGGGACCTGCCAGCTAACTATGGCTACACCTTC. This codes for CASSLRDLPANYGYTF.

On this clone: One junction end disagrees with the germline gene, perhaps due to a read error. The genes are TRBV4-1 and TRBJ2-1; 7 bases line up with TRBD2. The CDR3 extends over 16 amino acids. Germline-derived CDR1 and CDR2 are MGHRA and YSYEKL. The CDR3 sequence is CASSPPPGLTYHEQFF. The DNA of the CDR3 is TGCGCCAGCAGCCCCCCCCCGGGACTAACCTACCATGAGCAGTTCTTC.

This clone occurred once. This rearrangement joins TRBV28 to TRBJ2-1, with D possibly TRBD1 on 5 matching bases. V lost 7 bases, J lost 4 bases, and 17 bases lay in between. The germline gives CDR1 MDHEN, CDR2 SYDVKM. The CDR3 is 15 residues long. DNA for the CDR3: TGTGCCAGCATGAGACGACAGAGGCTTTACAATGAGCAGTTCTTC. Translated, it gives CASMRRQRLYNEQFF.

The V and J genes are TRBV19 and TRBJ1-1, with 7 bases matching TRBD1. After removal of 5 bases from V and 1 base from J, the junction contained 4 bases not matched to a gene. The CDR3 is 14 amino acids. In germline, CDR1 is LNHDA, CDR2 SQIVND (reference sequence). The CDR3 spells CASSPRTGNTEAFF. The CDR3 DNA reads as TGTGCCAGTAGTCCCAGGACAGGGAACACTGAAGCTTTCTTT.

This rearrangement joins TRBV10-1 to TRBJ2-2; D gene unclear. V dropped 4 bases and J dropped 7 bases, with 4 bases sitting between them. Germline V gene sequence: CDR1 WNHNN, CDR2 SYGVQD (reference sequence). The CDR3 is made up of 11 amino acids. Here the CDR3 reads CASSVGGELFF. CDR3 bases: TGCGCCAGCAGTGTTGGCGGGGAGCTGTTTTTT.

This chain links TRBV2 with TRBJ2-6; D is unresolved. From germline, CDR1 is SNHLY and CDR2 FYNNEI. V dropped 7 bases and J dropped 2 bases, with 12 bases sitting between them. The CDR3 totals 15 residues. The CDR3 bases are TGTGCCAGCACTCACACGATTCCTGGGGCCAACGTCCTGACTTTC. Its protein product is CASTHTIPGANVLTF.

The rearrangement joins TRBV4-2 to TRBJ2-5; TRBD1 aligns across 7 bases. CDR1 and CDR2 from the germline V gene are LGHNA and YNFKEQ. Germline trimming cut 3 bases from V and 4 bases from J; bases unmatched to any gene: 8. This CDR3 region has 15 residues. Here the CDR3 DNA reads TGTGCCAGCAGCCACCTACAGGGGATCGGAGAGACCCAGTACTTC. Protein: CASSHLQGIGETQYF.

This rearrangement joins TRBV5-1 to TRBJ2-5; TRBD2 might be the D (5 bases). The germline V and J ends were trimmed by 0 bases and 2 bases, with 8 bases remaining between them. CDR1 is SGHRS, CDR2 YFSETQ, per germline. This CDR3 region has 14 residues. CDR3 protein: CASSLVGVQETQYF. CDR3 DNA: TGCGCCAGCAGCTTGGTGGGAGTACAAGAGACCCAGTACTTC.

V is TRBV2 and J is TRBJ1-3, with D uncertain. There are 13 residues in the CDR3. Trimming took 10 bases from V and 0 from J, leaving 10 bases between them. CDR1 is SNHLY, CDR2 FYNNEI, per germline. This CDR3 reads CAINRGSGNTIYF. The CDR3, as DNA: TGTGCCATAAATCGGGGCTCTGGAAACACCATATATTTT.

The rearrangement uses TRBV18 and TRBJ2-5; D is uncertain. Trimming removed 3 bases from V and 3 bases from J, with 8 bases in between. The germline V gene encodes CDR1 KGHSH and CDR2 LQKENI. The CDR3 runs to 13 residues. CDR3 sequence: CASSPGQEETQYF. The DNA of the CDR3 is TGTGCCAGCTCACCTGGGCAGGAAGAGACCCAGTACTTC.